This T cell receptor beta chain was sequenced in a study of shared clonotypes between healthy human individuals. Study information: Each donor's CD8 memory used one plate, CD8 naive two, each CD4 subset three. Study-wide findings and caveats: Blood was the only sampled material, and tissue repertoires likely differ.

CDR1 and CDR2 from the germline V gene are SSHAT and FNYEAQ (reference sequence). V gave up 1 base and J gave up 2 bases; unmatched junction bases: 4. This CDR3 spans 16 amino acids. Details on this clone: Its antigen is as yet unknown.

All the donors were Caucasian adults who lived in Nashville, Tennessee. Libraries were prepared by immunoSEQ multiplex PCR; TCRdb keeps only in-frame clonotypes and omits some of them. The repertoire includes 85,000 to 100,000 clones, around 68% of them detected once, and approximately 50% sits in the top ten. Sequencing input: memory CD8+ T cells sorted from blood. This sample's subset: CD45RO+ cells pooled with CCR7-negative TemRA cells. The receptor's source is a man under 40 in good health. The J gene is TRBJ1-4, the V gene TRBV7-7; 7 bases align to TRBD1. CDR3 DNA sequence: TGTGCCAGCAGCTTAGGACCGGGACAGACTAATGAAAAACTGTTTTTT. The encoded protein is CASSLGPGQTNEKLFF.